This T cell receptor beta chain was found in a study of beta chain features in type 1 diabetes. Background on the study: Cell yields, age and gender were similar between patients and healthy donors. Analysis included roughly 100 million sorted cells drawn from all samples. Study results and limitations: VDJ junctions sequenced from type 1 diabetes patients showed fewer insertions and more deletions. The similarity of naive, central memory and Treg TCRB repertoires appeared greater among patients than among healthy donors.

Germline CDR1 GTSNPN, CDR2 SVGIG (reference sequence). J gave up 4 bases and V 4 bases, and 9 bases lay outside the gene matches. This CDR3 has 15 amino acids. Investigators reverse transcribed all isolated RNA, so they sequenced expressed TCRB transcripts. TCRdb's copy holds only in-frame clones and misses some; the assay was immunoSEQ multiplex PCR. This table holds fewer than 350,000 clones, approximately 8.1% found once. This clone was seen more than once but under ten times. Its antigen remains unidentified. The sequencing input was central memory CD4+ T cells from blood. This TCR was recovered from a woman under 30 in good health. The J gene is TRBJ2-3, the V gene TRBV30; TRBD2 agrees at 9 bases. CDR3 loop: CAWIPLSGSADTQYF. In DNA, the CDR3 is TGTGCCTGGATCCCTCTTAGCGGGAGCGCAGATACGCAGTATTTT.